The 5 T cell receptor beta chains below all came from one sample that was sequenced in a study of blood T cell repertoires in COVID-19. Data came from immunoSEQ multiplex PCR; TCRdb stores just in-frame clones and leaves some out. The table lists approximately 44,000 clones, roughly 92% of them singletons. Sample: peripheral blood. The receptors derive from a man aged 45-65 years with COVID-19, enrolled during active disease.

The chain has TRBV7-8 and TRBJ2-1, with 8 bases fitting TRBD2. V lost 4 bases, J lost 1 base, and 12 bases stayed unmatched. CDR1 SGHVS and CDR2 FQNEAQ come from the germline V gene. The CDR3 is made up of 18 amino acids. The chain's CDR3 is CASSSQGFSGASYNEQFF. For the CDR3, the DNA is TGTGCCAGCAGCTCCCAGGGCTTTAGCGGGGCTTCCTACAATGAGCAGTTCTTC.

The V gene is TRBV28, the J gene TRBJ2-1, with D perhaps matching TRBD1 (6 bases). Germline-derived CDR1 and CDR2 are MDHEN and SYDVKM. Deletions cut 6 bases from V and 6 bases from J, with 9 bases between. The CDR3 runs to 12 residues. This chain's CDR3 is CASRQGSNEQFF. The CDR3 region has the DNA TGTGCCAGCAGACAGGGAAGCAATGAGCAGTTCTTC.

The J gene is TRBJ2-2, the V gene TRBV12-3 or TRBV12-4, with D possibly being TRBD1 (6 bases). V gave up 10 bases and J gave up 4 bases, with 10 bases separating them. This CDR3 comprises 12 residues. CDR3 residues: CATTGSTGELFF. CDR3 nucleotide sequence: TGTGCCACCACAGGGAGCACCGGGGAGCTGTTTTTT.

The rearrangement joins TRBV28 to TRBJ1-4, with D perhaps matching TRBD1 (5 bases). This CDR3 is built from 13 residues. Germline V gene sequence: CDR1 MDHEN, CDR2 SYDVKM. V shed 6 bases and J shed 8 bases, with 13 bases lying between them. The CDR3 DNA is TGTGCCAGCAGCGGGGGAGGGTACGAAAAACTGTTTTTT. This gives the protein CASSGGGYEKLFF.

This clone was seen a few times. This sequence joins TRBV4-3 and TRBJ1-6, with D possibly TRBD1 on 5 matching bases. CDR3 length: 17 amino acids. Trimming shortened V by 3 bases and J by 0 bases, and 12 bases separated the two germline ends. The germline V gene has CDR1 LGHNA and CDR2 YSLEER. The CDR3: CASSQEGPSSYNSPLHF. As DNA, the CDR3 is TGCGCCAGCAGCCAGGAGGGACCGAGCTCCTATAATTCACCCCTCCACTTT.